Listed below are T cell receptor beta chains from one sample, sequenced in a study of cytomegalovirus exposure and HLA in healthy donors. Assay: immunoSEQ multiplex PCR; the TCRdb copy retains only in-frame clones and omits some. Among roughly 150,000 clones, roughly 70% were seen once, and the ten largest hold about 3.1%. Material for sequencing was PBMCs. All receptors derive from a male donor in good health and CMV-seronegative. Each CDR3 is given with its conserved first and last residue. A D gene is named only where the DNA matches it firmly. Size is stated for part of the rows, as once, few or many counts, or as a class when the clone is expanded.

cdr3_nt: TGTGCCAGCAGGGGAGGGAATCAGCCCCAGCATTTT
cdr3_aa: CASRGGNQPQHF
v_call: TRBV2
clone_size: .
d_call: .
j_call: TRBJ1-5

cdr3_nt: TGCACCAGCAGCCAAGAGGGTAGGGCCCGGCGGGCGGGAGGGCCTCAGATTACAGATACGCAGTATTTT
cdr3_aa: CTSSQEGRARRAGGPQITDTQYF
v_call: TRBV1
clone_size: .
d_call: .
j_call: TRBJ2-3

cdr3_nt: TGTGCCAGCTCACCACCGGGACACCGGTTCGAGCAGTACTTC
cdr3_aa: CASSPPGHRFEQYF
v_call: TRBV18
clone_size: .
d_call: .
j_call: TRBJ2-7

cdr3_nt: TGCAGCGTTTCTCGAGGGGGCGCGAGGTACGAGCAGTACTTC
cdr3_aa: CSVSRGGARYEQYF
v_call: TRBV29-1
clone_size: few
d_call: TRBD1
j_call: TRBJ2-7

cdr3_nt: TGTGCCAGCAGCTTAGATTCCGCCTGGGCCACCGGGGAGCTGTTTTTT
cdr3_aa: CASSLDSAWATGELFF
v_call: TRBV11-2
clone_size: .
d_call: .
j_call: TRBJ2-2

cdr3_nt: TGTGCCAGCTCCCCCGGAGGGGACTTCCCCTCCTACGAGCAGTACTTC
cdr3_aa: CASSPGGDFPSYEQYF
v_call: TRBV28
clone_size: .
d_call: .
j_call: TRBJ2-7

cdr3_nt: TGTGCCAGCAGTTTACGGGACACCTCCTACGAGCAGTACTTC
cdr3_aa: CASSLRDTSYEQYF
v_call: TRBV27
clone_size: .
d_call: .
j_call: TRBJ2-7

cdr3_nt: TGTGCCAGCTCATACGGAGACAGGGGGCCGGCCGGGGAGCTGTTTTTT
cdr3_aa: CASSYGDRGPAGELFF
v_call: TRBV18
clone_size: .
d_call: TRBD1
j_call: TRBJ2-2

cdr3_nt: TGTGCCAGCAGTTACAGGGGATACGGCTACACCTTC
cdr3_aa: CASSYRGYGYTF
v_call: TRBV28
clone_size: .
d_call: TRBD1
j_call: TRBJ1-2

cdr3_nt: TGTGCCAGTACCTCTCAATCCGGGGTGGATGGCTACACCTTC
cdr3_aa: CASTSQSGVDGYTF
v_call: TRBV19
clone_size: few
d_call: .
j_call: TRBJ1-2

cdr3_nt: TGTGCCAGTAGTTCGGAGTCCCTAATCTATAGCAATCAGCCCCAGCATTTT
cdr3_aa: CASSSESLIYSNQPQHF
v_call: TRBV19
clone_size: .
d_call: .
j_call: TRBJ1-5

cdr3_nt: TGCAGCGTTGTGGGGCAGTTGAACACTGAAGCTTTCTTT
cdr3_aa: CSVVGQLNTEAFF
v_call: TRBV29-1
clone_size: .
d_call: .
j_call: TRBJ1-1

cdr3_nt: TGTGCCAGCAGGGCGACAGGGGGCTACGAGCAGTACTTC
cdr3_aa: CASRATGGYEQYF
v_call: TRBV28
clone_size: .
d_call: TRBD1
j_call: TRBJ2-7

cdr3_nt: TGTGCCATCAGTGAGTCGGCTGGGACAGAAGGCTACACCTTC
cdr3_aa: CAISESAGTEGYTF
v_call: TRBV10-3
clone_size: few
d_call: TRBD1
j_call: TRBJ1-2

cdr3_nt: TGTGCCAGCAGGCTTACCGGGACAGCTCATGGCTACACCTTC
cdr3_aa: CASRLTGTAHGYTF
v_call: TRBV2
clone_size: .
d_call: TRBD1
j_call: TRBJ1-2

cdr3_nt: TGTGCCAGCAGCCGGGACAGGGCCCCAGATACGCAGTATTTT
cdr3_aa: CASSRDRAPDTQYF
v_call: TRBV7-2
clone_size: once
d_call: TRBD1
j_call: TRBJ2-3

cdr3_nt: TGTGCCAGCAGCTTTCCCCTAGCGGGAGGGAGAAATGAGCAGTTCTTC
cdr3_aa: CASSFPLAGGRNEQFF
v_call: TRBV7-8
clone_size: .
d_call: TRBD2
j_call: TRBJ2-1

cdr3_nt: TGTGCCAGCAGCCCCACTAGCGGGGGGGCAGATACGCAGTATTTT
cdr3_aa: CASSPTSGGADTQYF
v_call: TRBV4-2
clone_size: .
d_call: TRBD2
j_call: TRBJ2-3

cdr3_nt: TGTGCCAGCAGTGAAGCGTCGCAATCAGTTGCCTATGGCTACACCTTC
cdr3_aa: CASSEASQSVAYGYTF
v_call: TRBV6-1
clone_size: few
d_call: .
j_call: TRBJ1-2

cdr3_nt: TGCGCCAGCAGCTTGTCGGGGGGGGCCATGAACACTGAAGCTTTCTTT
cdr3_aa: CASSLSGGAMNTEAFF
v_call: TRBV5-1
clone_size: .
d_call: .
j_call: TRBJ1-1

cdr3_nt: TGTGCCAGCAGCTTAATGGGGGCCTACTACAATGAGCAGTTCTTC
cdr3_aa: CASSLMGAYYNEQFF
v_call: TRBV7-3
clone_size: .
d_call: .
j_call: TRBJ2-1

cdr3_nt: TGTGCCAGTACCCCCGGGGGGCGAGGGGAAGCTTTCTTT
cdr3_aa: CASTPGGRGEAFF
v_call: TRBV19
clone_size: .
d_call: .
j_call: TRBJ1-1

cdr3_nt: TGTGCCAGCAGTGGAGAGCGGAGGGGAGATGCCAAAAACATTCAGTACTTC
cdr3_aa: CASSGERRGDAKNIQYF
v_call: TRBV25-1
clone_size: .
d_call: .
j_call: TRBJ2-4

cdr3_nt: TGTGCCAGCAGCCCGTTCGGGGGGTGGAACACTGAAGCTTTCTTT
cdr3_aa: CASSPFGGWNTEAFF
v_call: TRBV5-6
clone_size: few
d_call: .
j_call: TRBJ1-1

cdr3_nt: TGCGCCAGCAGCACCGGACAGGGGGAAGGGGAGCTGTTTTTT
cdr3_aa: CASSTGQGEGELFF
v_call: TRBV5-1
clone_size: .
d_call: TRBD1
j_call: TRBJ2-2

cdr3_nt: TGCGCCAGCAGCTTGACTTTCACCGGACTAGCGGGGGGGAGAGAGACCCAGTACTTC
cdr3_aa: CASSLTFTGLAGGRETQYF
v_call: TRBV5-1
clone_size: .
d_call: TRBD2
j_call: TRBJ2-5

cdr3_nt: TGTGCCAGCTGGAGGGGGCGTACTGAAGCTTTCTTT
cdr3_aa: CASWRGRTEAFF
v_call: TRBV2
clone_size: .
d_call: TRBD1
j_call: TRBJ1-1

cdr3_nt: TGTGCCAGCAGTGAGCTGGACAGGGGGCTCGAGCAGTACTTC
cdr3_aa: CASSELDRGLEQYF
v_call: TRBV25-1
clone_size: once
d_call: TRBD1
j_call: TRBJ2-7

cdr3_nt: TGTGCCAGCAGCGAGGGACAGGATGTCGGTGAAGCTTTCTTT
cdr3_aa: CASSEGQDVGEAFF
v_call: TRBV6-1
clone_size: .
d_call: TRBD1
j_call: TRBJ1-1

cdr3_nt: TGTGCCAGCAGTTTCTGGGACAGTTACACCGGGGAGCTGTTTTTT
cdr3_aa: CASSFWDSYTGELFF
v_call: TRBV27
clone_size: .
d_call: TRBD1
j_call: TRBJ2-2

cdr3_nt: TGTGCCAGCAGCTCTAGTAGTAGCGGGAGGGCCTACGAGCAGTACTTC
cdr3_aa: CASSSSSSGRAYEQYF
v_call: TRBV7-9
clone_size: .
d_call: TRBD2
j_call: TRBJ2-7

cdr3_nt: TGTGCCAGCAGCGTGTCTGTAGACAACTACGAGCAGTACTTC
cdr3_aa: CASSVSVDNYEQYF
v_call: TRBV9
clone_size: .
d_call: .
j_call: TRBJ2-7

cdr3_nt: TGTGCCAGCAGCACAATAGCGGGAGGAGGAGGAGAGACCCAGTACTTC
cdr3_aa: CASSTIAGGGGETQYF
v_call: TRBV9
clone_size: .
d_call: TRBD2
j_call: TRBJ2-5

cdr3_nt: TGTGCCAGCAGCGGGACCGCGGGGGGGCTCTACAATGAGCAGTTCTTC
cdr3_aa: CASSGTAGGLYNEQFF
v_call: TRBV5-6
clone_size: .
d_call: TRBD2
j_call: TRBJ2-1

cdr3_nt: TGTGCCAGTAGTATAAGGGACTTTTATCAGCCCCAGCATTTT
cdr3_aa: CASSIRDFYQPQHF
v_call: TRBV19
clone_size: .
d_call: .
j_call: TRBJ1-5

cdr3_nt: TGCGCCAGCAGCCAAGTCCGGGACAGCTTTTTGGACGAGCAGTACTTC
cdr3_aa: CASSQVRDSFLDEQYF
v_call: TRBV4-1
clone_size: .
d_call: TRBD1
j_call: TRBJ2-7

cdr3_nt: TGCGCCAGCAGCGCGACAGGGAGCGGTAACTATGGCTACACCTTC
cdr3_aa: CASSATGSGNYGYTF
v_call: TRBV5-1
clone_size: .
d_call: TRBD1
j_call: TRBJ1-2

cdr3_nt: TGTGCCAGCAGCCCAAGGACCACAGGGCCCTACGAGCAGTACTTC
cdr3_aa: CASSPRTTGPYEQYF
v_call: TRBV11-2
clone_size: few
d_call: .
j_call: TRBJ2-7

cdr3_nt: TGTGCCAGCAGACTTACAGTAATCTCCCGGACTGGGGCCAACGTCCTGACTTTC
cdr3_aa: CASRLTVISRTGANVLTF
v_call: TRBV7-2
clone_size: .
d_call: .
j_call: TRBJ2-6

cdr3_nt: TGTGCCAGCAGCCTGAAGACAGATTCTAACTATGGCTACACCTTC
cdr3_aa: CASSLKTDSNYGYTF
v_call: TRBV7-9
clone_size: .
d_call: .
j_call: TRBJ1-2